Listed below are T cell receptor beta chains from one sample, sequenced in a study of identical twins. One entry per CDR3 protein results from TCRdb running MiXCR on the 5' RACE reads. The sample contains approximately 890,000 distinct CDR3 sequences, roughly an eighth of which appear only once. This sample was shared with a second study, whose subject was yellow fever vaccine responses in identical twins.

Specimen: PBMCs. The receptor source for this set is a woman aged 18-29 years in good health. CDR3s include the opening cysteine and the closing phenylalanine or tryptophan. D genes are given only for firm matches. Not all rows give a size; the values are once, few, many and, for expanded clones, a class.

>TRBJ1-1|TRBV5-1|NA|NA
CASSQLGNTEAFF
TGCGCCAGCAGCCAATTGGGAAACACTGAAGCTTTCTTT
>TRBJ2-1|TRBV7-2|many|TRBD2
CASSLVSLAAYNEQFF
TGTGCCAGCAGCTTAGTTTCCCTAGCGGCCTACAATGAGCAGTTCTTC
>TRBJ2-1|TRBV11-3|few|NA
CASSSNGNNEQFF
TGTGCCAGCAGCTCGAATGGAAACAATGAGCAGTTCTTC
>TRBJ2-5|TRBV2|few|TRBD1
CASDRDSHQTQYF
TGTGCCAGTGACCGGGACAGTCATCAGACCCAGTACTTC
>TRBJ2-1|TRBV5-1|few|NA
CASSLAFAGPYEQFF
TGCGCCAGCAGCTTGGCCTTCGCGGGACCCTACGAGCAGTTCTTC
>TRBJ2-7|TRBV12-3/TRBV12-4|NA|TRBD2
CASSLSGLAGEQQYF
TGTGCCAGCAGTTTATCCGGGCTAGCGGGAGAGCAACAGTACTTC
>TRBJ1-6|TRBV10-3|few|TRBD1
CAISAGQGNSPLHF
TGTGCCATCAGCGCTGGACAGGGGAATTCACCCCTCCACTTT
>TRBJ1-6|TRBV6-6|few|NA
CASSYSGNSPLHF
TGTGCCAGCAGTTACTCGGGGAATTCACCCCTCCACTTT
>TRBJ2-1|TRBV2|NA|TRBD2
CASSGLAGGQGEQFF
TGTGCCAGCAGTGGTTTAGCGGGGGGCCAGGGTGAGCAGTTCTTC
>TRBJ2-7|TRBV12-3/TRBV12-4|few|TRBD1
CASSFSGQIYEQYF
TGTGCCAGCAGTTTCTCGGGACAGATCTACGAGCAGTACTTC
>TRBJ2-2|TRBV20-1|NA|TRBD2
CSARDPSGGFNGELFF
TGCAGTGCTAGAGATCCTAGCGGGGGCTTCAACGGGGAGCTGTTTTTT
>TRBJ2-7|TRBV15|few|TRBD2
CATSGQAGTSGSLEQYF
TGTGCCACCAGCGGGCAAGCCGGGACTAGCGGGAGCCTCGAGCAGTACTTC
>TRBJ2-1|TRBV9|NA|NA
CASSVGGSNEQFF
TGTGCCAGCAGCGTAGGAGGCTCCAATGAGCAGTTCTTC
>TRBJ2-5|TRBV24-1|few|TRBD1
CATSDPKPGQGGETQYF
TGTGCCACCAGTGATCCGAAGCCGGGACAGGGAGGAGAGACCCAGTACTTC
>TRBJ2-1|TRBV6-2/TRBV6-3|NA|NA
CASSSNNRGGQFF
TGTGCCAGCAGTTCAAACAACAGAGGGGGGCAGTTCTTC
>TRBJ2-7|TRBV7-6|many|TRBD2
CASRIASGAYEQYF
TGTGCCAGCAGGATCGCTAGCGGAGCCTACGAGCAGTACTTC
>TRBJ2-2|TRBV11-2|many|NA
CASSLPEGWYTGELFF
TGTGCCAGCAGCCTTCCCGAGGGGTGGTACACCGGGGAGCTGTTTTTT
>TRBJ1-4|TRBV20-1|few|NA
CSARGSTRIDNEKLFF
TGCAGTGCAAGAGGCTCGACGAGGATAGACAATGAAAAACTGTTTTTT
>TRBJ1-1|TRBV7-9|NA|TRBD1
CASSPDRAYTEAFF
TGTGCCAGCAGCCCAGACAGGGCTTACACTGAAGCTTTCTTT
>TRBJ1-1|TRBV28|many|TRBD1
CASSSGQLLTAEAFF
TGTGCCAGCAGCTCGGGACAGCTTCTAACGGCTGAAGCTTTCTTT
>TRBJ2-2|TRBV5-1|many|NA
CASSFDRETGELFF
TGCGCCAGCAGCTTCGACCGGGAGACCGGGGAGCTGTTTTTT
>TRBJ2-2|TRBV25-1|NA|NA
CASSEWEGANTGELFF
TGTGCCAGCAGTGAATGGGAGGGGGCGAACACCGGGGAGCTGTTTTTT
>TRBJ2-6|TRBV20-1|few|TRBD1
CSATGTGAGANVLTF
TGCAGTGCTACCGGGACAGGGGCTGGGGCCAACGTCCTGACTTTC
>TRBJ2-2|TRBV7-9|few|NA
CASSLHLYGTGELFF
TGTGCCAGCAGCTTACACTTATACGGCACCGGGGAGCTGTTTTTT
>TRBJ1-1|TRBV28|few|NA
CASSYYRDGTEAFF
TGTGCCAGCAGTTACTACAGGGATGGCACTGAAGCTTTCTTT
>TRBJ2-5|TRBV11-2|NA|NA
CASSLVAAKPQETQYF
TGTGCCAGCAGCTTAGTCGCGGCCAAACCCCAAGAGACCCAGTACTTC
>TRBJ2-1|TRBV7-7|NA|NA
CASSPDTREQFF
TGTGCCAGCAGCCCTGACACCCGGGAGCAGTTCTTC
>TRBJ2-1|TRBV12-3/TRBV12-4|many|NA
CASSFGYEQFF
TGTGCCAGCAGTTTTGGGTATGAGCAGTTCTTC
>TRBJ1-5|TRBV10-2|NA|NA
CASGAGGGQPQHF
TGCGCCAGCGGGGCCGGGGGAGGTCAGCCCCAGCATTTT
>TRBJ2-1|TRBV14|NA|NA
CASSQSPQGKFF
TGTGCCAGCAGCCAAAGTCCGCAGGGGAAGTTCTTC
>TRBJ2-1|TRBV6-5|NA|NA
CASSSKRVASYNEQFF
TGTGCCAGCAGTTCGAAACGAGTGGCTAGCTACAATGAGCAGTTCTTC
>TRBJ2-1|TRBV6-2/TRBV6-3|NA|TRBD2
CASSYLGGRNYNEQFF
TGTGCCAGCAGTTACCTCGGCGGGAGGAACTACAATGAGCAGTTCTTC
>TRBJ1-2|TRBV20-1|NA|NA
CSAPRGGRKISTF
TGCAGTGCCCCCCGGGGAGGGCGGAAGATCAGCACCTTC
>TRBJ1-5|TRBV20-1|NA|NA
CSARDRGQPQHF
TGCAGTGCTAGAGATAGGGGTCAGCCCCAGCATTTT
>TRBJ2-1|TRBV27|NA|TRBD2
CASSLASGGAVRSEQFF
TGTGCCAGCAGTTTAGCTAGCGGGGGGGCCGTTAGATCTGAGCAGTTCTTC
>TRBJ1-5|TRBV19|few|TRBD1
CASSIARQGGNQPQHF
TGTGCCAGTAGTATAGCAAGACAGGGCGGCAATCAGCCCCAGCATTTT
>TRBJ2-3|TRBV2|few|TRBD1
CASSFGQGRPDTQYF
TGTGCCAGCAGTTTTGGACAGGGTCGTCCAGATACGCAGTATTTT
>TRBJ2-1|TRBV3-1|many|TRBD2
CASSPPSGGTHYNEQFF
TGTGCCAGCAGCCCACCTAGCGGGGGTACTCATTACAATGAGCAGTTCTTC
>TRBJ1-2|TRBV7-9|few|NA
CASSPNPRGANYGYTF
TGTGCCAGCAGCCCTAATCCACGGGGGGCTAACTATGGCTACACCTTC
>TRBJ1-1|TRBV12-3/TRBV12-4|few|NA
CASSRGGRGTEAFF
TGTGCCAGCAGTCGAGGGGGAAGAGGGACTGAAGCTTTCTTT
>TRBJ2-1|TRBV12-3/TRBV12-4|few|NA
CASRAGQIPYNEQFF
TGTGCCAGCAGGGCGGGACAGATTCCCTACAATGAGCAGTTCTTC
>TRBJ2-1|TRBV12-3/TRBV12-4|many|NA
CASSPDQLGNNEQFF
TGTGCCAGCAGCCCGGACCAGTTGGGTAACAATGAGCAGTTCTTC
>TRBJ1-2|TRBV6-1|NA|NA
CASRGEERSNYGYTF
TGTGCCAGCAGGGGCGAGGAGCGTTCTAACTATGGCTACACCTTC
>TRBJ2-1|TRBV29-1|few|TRBD2
CSGGTSDNEQFF
TGCAGCGGGGGGACTAGCGACAATGAGCAGTTCTTC
>TRBJ2-2|TRBV29-1|NA|NA
CSARGAPNTGELFF
TGCAGTGCCCGGGGGGCCCCGAACACCGGGGAGCTGTTTTTT
>TRBJ2-3|TRBV20-1|NA|TRBD2
CSASASGSRDTQYF
TGCAGTGCTAGTGCTAGCGGGAGTAGGGATACGCAGTATTTT
>TRBJ2-7|TRBV20-1|few|NA
CSARLPGRSYEQYF
TGCAGTGCTAGACTCCCCGGTAGGAGTTACGAGCAGTACTTC
>TRBJ2-7|TRBV4-1|few|NA
CASSHPGTNTYEQYF
TGCGCCAGCAGCCACCCCGGGACCAATACCTACGAGCAGTACTTC
>TRBJ2-1|TRBV7-9|NA|NA
CASTHPGSRGYNEQFF
TGTGCCAGCACGCACCCGGGGTCGCGGGGTTACAATGAGCAGTTCTTC
>TRBJ1-2|TRBV29-1|NA|NA
CSVDPAGGDGYTF
TGCAGCGTTGACCCTGCCGGGGGGGATGGCTACACCTTC
>TRBJ2-3|TRBV12-3/TRBV12-4|few|NA
CASSPAARTDTQYF
TGTGCCAGCAGTCCTGCGGCACGCACAGATACGCAGTATTTT
>TRBJ2-5|TRBV7-9|few|TRBD2
CASSFSSGRDVDF
TGTGCCAGCAGCTTCTCTAGCGGGAGGGACGTGGACTTC
>TRBJ2-3|TRBV20-1|NA|NA
CSALPPGGPDTQYF
TGCAGCGCCCTCCCACCCGGGGGTCCAGATACGCAGTATTTT
>TRBJ2-7|TRBV7-9|many|NA
CASSPAMSSYEQYF
TGTGCCAGCAGCCCGGCGATGTCCTCCTACGAGCAGTACTTC
>TRBJ2-1|TRBV5-5|few|TRBD2
CASSLNPGLAVLEQFF
TGTGCCAGCAGCCTCAATCCGGGACTAGCGGTCTTAGAGCAGTTCTTC
>TRBJ2-1|TRBV19|NA|TRBD2
CASRGLAVRYNEQFF
TGTGCCAGTAGGGGACTAGCGGTTCGCTACAATGAGCAGTTCTTC
>TRBJ2-1|TRBV5-1|NA|NA
CASSLVGYPSSYNEQFF
TGCGCCAGCAGCTTGGTAGGGTATCCCAGCTCCTACAATGAACAGTTCTTC
>TRBJ2-7|TRBV12-3/TRBV12-4|few|TRBD2
CASSLMGGSGGEQYF
TGTGCCAGCTCCTTAATGGGCGGGAGCGGGGGCGAGCAGTACTTC